One sample yielded the 9 T cell receptor beta chains listed below, sequenced in a study of beta chain features in type 1 diabetes. Study-wide findings and caveats: TCRB CDR3 length was moderately but significantly reduced in all four CD4+ subsets of Type 1 diabetes patients.

Investigators reverse transcribed all isolated RNA, so they sequenced expressed TCRB transcripts. Sequencing used immunoSEQ multiplex PCR; TCRdb keeps in-frame clones, though not all of them. Here the sample spans more than 250,000 clones, around 24% being singletons. The antigens for these receptors are not known. The sample comprised naive CD4+ T cells from blood. These receptors came from a woman aged 25 to 45 with type 1 diabetes.

This sequence joins TRBV7-2 and TRBJ2-3; D uncertain. Germline assignment: CDR1 SGHTA and CDR2 FQGNSA. V was pared by 3 bases and J by 4 bases, with 8 bases between. The CDR3 length is 13 residues. The CDR3 coding sequence is TGTGCCAGCAGCTTTGTTTCGGCAGATACGCAGTATTTT. This gives the protein CASSFVSADTQYF. The variable domain in full, with the rest retrieved from reference TRBV7-2 and TRBJ2-3, is GAGVSQSPSNKVTEKGKDVELRCDPISGHTALYWYRQSLGQGLEFLIYFQGNSAPDKSGLPSDRFSAERTGGSVSTLTIQRTQQEDSAVYLCASSFVSADTQYFGPGTRLTVL.

J is TRBJ2-3 and V is TRBV29-1; 7 bases fit TRBD2. The CDR3 spans 14 residues. The V segment lost 4 bases and the J segment 2 bases; nucleotides outside the gene matches: 6. In germline, CDR1 is SQVTM, CDR2 ANQGSEA. The CDR3 here is CSVGRESITDTQYF. The CDR3 DNA sequence: TGCAGCGTTGGGCGGGAGAGTATCACAGATACGCAGTATTTT.

The chain couples TRBV9 to TRBJ2-7, with 12 positions matching TRBD2. The CDR3 has 14 amino acids. Trimming took 3 bases from V and 5 from J; bases not matched to a gene: 3. The germline CDR1 and CDR2 sequences are SGDLS and YYNGEE. The CDR3 sequence is CASSETSGSDEQYF. In DNA form, the CDR3 reads TGTGCCAGCAGCGAGACTAGCGGGAGCGACGAGCAGTACTTC.

This clone occurred a few times. The chain uses TRBV29-1 and TRBJ2-7; TRBD1 agrees at 9 bases. V dropped 3 bases and J dropped 3; count of bases not matched to a gene: 15. The CDR3 runs 17 residues. Germline-derived CDR1 and CDR2 are SQVTM and ANQGSEA. CDR3 nucleotide sequence: TGCAGCGTTGAGGTGGTCACCGGGACAGGGCACCTCTACGAGCAGTACTTC. Its translation is CSVEVVTGTGHLYEQYF.

The sample holds one count of this clone. This rearrangement joins TRBV5-5 to TRBJ2-5, with D unclear. Germline lookup yields CDR1 SGHKS and CDR2 YYEKEE (reference sequence). The CDR3 is 14 amino acids. V lost 4 bases and J 2 bases, leaving 12 bases between the germline ends. This chain's CDR3 is CASSNLQAQETQYF. The CDR3 DNA reads as TGTGCCAGCAGCAACCTCCAGGCTCAAGAGACCCAGTACTTC.

V usage is TRBV6-6 and J usage is TRBJ1-2; D may be TRBD1 (6 bases). CDR1 is MNHNY, CDR2 SVGAGI, per germline (reference sequence). Trimming pared 2 bases from V and 2 bases from J, leaving 9 bases between. This CDR3 has 14 residues. CDR3 nucleotides: TGTGCCAGCAGTTACCCAACAGGGAACTATGGCTACACCTTC. It is translated as CASSYPTGNYGYTF.

This clone was seen more than once but under ten times. This specimen includes other DNA sequences encoding the same CDR3. The V and J genes are TRBV5-1 and TRBJ1-2; D may be TRBD1 (6 bases). The length of the CDR3 is 13 residues. Trimming shortened V by 2 bases and J by 4 bases, and 9 bases separated the two germline ends. The germline V gene encodes CDR1 SGHRS and CDR2 YFSETQ. The CDR3 sequence: CASSLGQSYGYTF. The CDR3 DNA sequence: TGCGCCAGCAGCTTAGGACAGTCCTATGGCTACACCTTC. Based on the CDR3 plus reference TRBV5-1 and TRBJ1-2, the full variable domain is KAGVTQTPRYLIKTRGQQVTLSCSPISGHRSVSWYQQTPGQGLQFLFEYFSETQRNKGNFPGRFSGRQFSNSRSEMNVSTLELGDSALYLCASSLGQSYGYTFGSGTRLTVV.

The genes are TRBV7-8 and TRBJ2-1, with a tentative D call TRBD1 (7 bases). This CDR3 comprises 17 residues. Germline assignment: CDR1 SGHVS and CDR2 FQNEAQ. Trimming took 1 base from V and 0 from J, leaving 13 bases between them. CDR3 protein: CASSLGGGTASYNEQFF. The DNA of the CDR3 is TGTGCCAGCAGCTTAGGTGGCGGGACAGCCTCCTACAATGAGCAGTTCTTC. Supplemented by reference TRBV7-8 and TRBJ2-1, the full variable domain reads GAGVSQSPRYKVAKRGQDVALRCDPISGHVSLFWYQQALGQGPEFLTYFQNEAQLDKSGLPSDRFFAERPEGSVSTLKIQRTQQEDSAVYLCASSLGGGTASYNEQFFGPGTRLTVL.

This clone has only a few counts. V gene TRBV30 combines with J gene TRBJ2-3; maybe TRBD1 (6 bases). This CDR3 has 13 residues. Germline-derived CDR1 and CDR2 are GTSNPN and SVGIG (reference sequence). The germline V and J ends were trimmed by 0 bases and 4 bases, with 8 bases remaining between them. In DNA form, the CDR3 reads TGTGCCTGGAGTGTACAGGGTTCAGATACGCAGTATTTT. It encodes CAWSVQGSDTQYF.